This T cell receptor (beta chain) was retrieved from a study of blood T cell repertoires in COVID-19 (TCRdb year 2020). At the level of the whole study: Samples covering the acute and convalescent phases of COVID-19 were provided by collaborators in the United States, Italy and Spain. The repertoires were made available in a free public database intended to serve as a resource for research on the immune response to SARS-CoV-2. Where available, HLA class I and class II types were obtained from metadata supplied by the sample provider rather than from assay-based typing. The prospective study material was composed of cDNA or gDNA derived from T cells, B-cell-depleted T cells, or PBMCs. A de-identified subject ID, COVID-19 status, age in years and sex were almost always included in the sample metadata. Samples came from the ongoing ImmuneRACE study (first 160 participants) plus 1,254 subjects from 6 global collaborators. Deeply sampled blood TCRbeta repertoires from subjects exposed to, actively infected with, or recovered from COVID-19 were included in the dataset. Findings and caveats that apply to the study as a whole: The quantity of clinical and demographic metadata differed by source and by participant and was supplied without curation.

TCRbeta CDR3 regions were amplified from genomic DNA using the immunoSEQ Assay, a bias-controlled multiplex PCR. Regarding the original processing steps: Within the assay, amplification of reference gene primers was used to estimate how many nucleated cells each sample contained. To quantify the absolute abundance of each unique TCRbeta CDR3 rearrangement, sequence reads were collapsed and filtered. For each sample, productive Simpson clonality was calculated as the square root of Simpson's diversity index over productive rearrangements. TCRdb holds this immuneACCESS table with in-frame rearrangements only. Some clones are missing; in checked studies, unresolved V genes explain under half, and the rest has no known cause. V, J and clone size are those of that table, while D and trimming were read from the DNA. The sample profile shows 220,000 or so clones; more than 85% of them were found once. The ten largest clones capture 10% of the sample.

One collaborating source in Seattle enrolled patients while the patients were actively infected and followed the patients over time throughout the course of disease. Whole blood was collected in K2EDTA tubes by collaborating institutions according to the institutions' own protocols. For TCRbeta analysis, collaborators shipped samples as frozen whole blood, isolated PBMCs, or DNA extracted from either of those sample types. The CDR3 starts with the cysteine, ends with the phenylalanine, and has 18 residues. Only the CDR3 DNA stays, 54 bases, in frame from base 1. Relative to germline, V is missing 4 bases and J is missing 1 base, with 12 bases of the junction outside any gene match. CDR1 is given as WSHSY and CDR2 as SAAADI, both from the germline V gene. About this clone itself: Its antigen is currently not known. Base qualities were left out, and no much larger clone turns up one base away.

The receptor was derived from a woman aged 50 to 60 with COVID-19, enrolled during active disease. The sequenced material came from peripheral blood. The rearrangement joined TRBV10-2 to TRBJ2-3, with 9 bases in between that match TRBD2. The DNA reads as follows: TGCGCCAGCAGTGCGGGGAGCGGGGGGCCCCCTCGCACAGATACGCAGTATTTT. It is translated as CASSAGSGGPPRTDTQYF.